A selection of T cell receptor beta chains follows, all from one sample in a study of breast tumors, draining lymph nodes, adjacent tissues. MiXCR, applied by TCRdb to the multiplex PCR reads, yields one record per CDR3 protein. The repertoire consists of about 230,000 distinct CDR3 sequences, with about 32% occurring once and the leading ten covering about 1.4%. The sequenced material came from axillary lymph node tissue. Receptors originate from a female donor with breast cancer. Some clones in this sample may be carry-over from other donors' samples. CDR3s include the opening cysteine and the closing phenylalanine or tryptophan. D genes are given only for firm matches. Only part of the rows carry a size: once, few, many, or a class if the clone is expanded.

>TRBJ2-7|TRBD1|TRBV6-5|NA
TGTGCCAGCAGGGCCGGGACAGGGAACGAGTACGAGCAGTACTTC
CASRAGTGNEYEQYF
>TRBJ2-7|TRBD2|TRBV6-2/TRBV6-3|many
TGTGCCAGCACCATACCACCAGCGGGAGTCTACGAGCAGTACTTC
CASTIPPAGVYEQYF
>TRBJ2-5|TRBD2|TRBV20-1|NA
TGCAGTGCGCTACTAGCGGGAGGGTGGGAGACCCAGTACTTC
CSALLAGGWETQYF
>TRBJ1-6|NA|TRBV24-1|NA
TGTGCCACCAGTGACGACGGCCGCTATAATTCACCCCTCCACTTT
CATSDDGRYNSPLHF
>TRBJ1-1|NA|TRBV29-1|many
TGCAGCGCCAGGGTAGGGAGCACTGAAGCTTTCTTT
CSARVGSTEAFF
>TRBJ2-7|TRBD2|TRBV7-2|many
TGTGCCAGCAGCTTTAGCGGGAGCTCCTACGAGCAGTACTTC
CASSFSGSSYEQYF
>TRBJ1-6|TRBD1|TRBV14|many
TGTGCCAGCAGCCGGACCTCGGGACAGGGGAAATCACCCCTCCACTTT
CASSRTSGQGKSPLHF
>TRBJ2-6|TRBD1|TRBV20-1|many
TGCAGTGCTACCCGGGACAGGGGCCTTAGCTCTGGGGCCAACGTCCTGACTTTC
CSATRDRGLSSGANVLTF
>TRBJ1-4|NA|TRBV25-1|many
TGTGCCAGCAGTGGGACCCAAGGTCAAAAACTGTTTTTT
CASSGTQGQKLFF
>TRBJ2-7|NA|TRBV15|NA
TGTGCCACCAGCAGAAACGGAGTTGAGCAGTACTTC
CATSRNGVEQYF